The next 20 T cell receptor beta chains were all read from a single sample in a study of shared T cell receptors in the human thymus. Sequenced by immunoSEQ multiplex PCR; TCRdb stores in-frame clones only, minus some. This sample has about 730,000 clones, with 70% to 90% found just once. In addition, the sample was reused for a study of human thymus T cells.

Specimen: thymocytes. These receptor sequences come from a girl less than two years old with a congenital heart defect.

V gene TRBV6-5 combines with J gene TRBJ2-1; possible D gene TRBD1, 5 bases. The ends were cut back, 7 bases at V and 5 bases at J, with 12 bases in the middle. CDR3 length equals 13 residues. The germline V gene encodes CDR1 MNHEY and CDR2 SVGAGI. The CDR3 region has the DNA TGTGCCAGCACTGTGGGGCTGCACAATGAGCAGTTCTTC. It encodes CASTVGLHNEQFF.

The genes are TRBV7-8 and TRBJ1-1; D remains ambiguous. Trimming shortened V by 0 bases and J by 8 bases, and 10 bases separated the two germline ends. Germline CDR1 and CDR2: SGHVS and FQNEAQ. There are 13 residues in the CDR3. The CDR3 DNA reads TGTGCCAGCAGCTTAGCGCTTGGCAGGGAAGCTTTCTTT. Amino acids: CASSLALGREAFF.

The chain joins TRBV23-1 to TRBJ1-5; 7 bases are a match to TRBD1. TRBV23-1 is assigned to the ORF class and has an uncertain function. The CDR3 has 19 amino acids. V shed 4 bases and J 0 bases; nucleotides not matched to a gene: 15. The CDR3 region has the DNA TGCGCCAGCAGTCGGATGAGAACAGGGGACAAGGGTAGCAATCAGCCCCAGCATTTT. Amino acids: CASSRMRTGDKGSNQPQHF.

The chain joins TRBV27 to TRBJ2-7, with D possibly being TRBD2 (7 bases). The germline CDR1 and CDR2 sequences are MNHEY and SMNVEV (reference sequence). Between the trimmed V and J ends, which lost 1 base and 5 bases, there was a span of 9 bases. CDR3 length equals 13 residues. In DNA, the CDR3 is TGTGCCAGCAGTTTATGGGGGGGCGACGAGCAGTACTTC. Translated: CASSLWGGDEQYF.

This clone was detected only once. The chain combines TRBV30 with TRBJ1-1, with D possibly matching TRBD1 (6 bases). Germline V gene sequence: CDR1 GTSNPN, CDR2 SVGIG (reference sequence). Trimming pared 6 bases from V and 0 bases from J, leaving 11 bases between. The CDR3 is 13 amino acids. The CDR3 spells CACPRDMNTEAFF. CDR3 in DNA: TGTGCCTGCCCCAGGGACATGAACACTGAAGCTTTCTTT.

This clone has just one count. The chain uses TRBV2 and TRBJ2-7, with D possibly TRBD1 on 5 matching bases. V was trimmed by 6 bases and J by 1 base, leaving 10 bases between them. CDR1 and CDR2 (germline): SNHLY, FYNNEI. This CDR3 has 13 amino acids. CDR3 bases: TGTGCCAGCAGGGACACCCCGTCCTACGAGCAGTACTTC. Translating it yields CASRDTPSYEQYF.

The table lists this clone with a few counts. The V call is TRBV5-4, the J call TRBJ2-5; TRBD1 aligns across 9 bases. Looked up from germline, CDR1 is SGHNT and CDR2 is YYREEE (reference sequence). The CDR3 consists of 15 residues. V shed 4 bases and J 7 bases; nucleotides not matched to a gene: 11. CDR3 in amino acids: CASSQDRGMLWTQYF. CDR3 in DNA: TGTGCCAGCAGCCAAGACAGGGGGATGTTATGGACCCAGTACTTC.

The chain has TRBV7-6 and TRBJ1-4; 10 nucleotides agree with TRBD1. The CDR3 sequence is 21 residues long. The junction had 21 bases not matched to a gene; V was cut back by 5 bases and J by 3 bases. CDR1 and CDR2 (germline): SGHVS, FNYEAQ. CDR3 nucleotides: TGTGCCAGCAGCCCCCTGACAGGGGGCGCGACTCAAGGCGATGCTAATGAAAAACTGTTTTTT. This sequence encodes CASSPLTGGATQGDANEKLFF.

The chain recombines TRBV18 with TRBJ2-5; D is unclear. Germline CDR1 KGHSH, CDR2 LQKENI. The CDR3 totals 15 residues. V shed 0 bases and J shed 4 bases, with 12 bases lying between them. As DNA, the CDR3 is TGTGCCAGCTCACCACCGAGCTGTATGAGAGAGACCCAGTACTTC. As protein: CASSPPSCMRETQYF.

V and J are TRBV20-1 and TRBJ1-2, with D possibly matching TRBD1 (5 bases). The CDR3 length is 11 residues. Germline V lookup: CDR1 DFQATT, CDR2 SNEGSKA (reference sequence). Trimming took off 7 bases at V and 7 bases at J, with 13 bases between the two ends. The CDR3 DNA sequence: TGCAGTGGGTCCAGGGAGGGTGGCTACACCTTC. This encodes CSGSREGGYTF.

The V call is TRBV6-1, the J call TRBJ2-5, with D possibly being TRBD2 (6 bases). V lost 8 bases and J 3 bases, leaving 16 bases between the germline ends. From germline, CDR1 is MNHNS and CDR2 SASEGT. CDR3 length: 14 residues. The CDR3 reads CASVAPGREETQYF. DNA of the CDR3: TGTGCCAGCGTTGCCCCCGGGAGAGAAGAGACCCAGTACTTC.

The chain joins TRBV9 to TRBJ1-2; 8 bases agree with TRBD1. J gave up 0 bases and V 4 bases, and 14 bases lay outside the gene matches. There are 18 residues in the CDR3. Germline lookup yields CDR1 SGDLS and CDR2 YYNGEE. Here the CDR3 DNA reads TGTGCCAGCAGCTCACGAGGGGCAGGGGGCCGCACTAACTATGGCTACACCTTC. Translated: CASSSRGAGGRTNYGYTF.

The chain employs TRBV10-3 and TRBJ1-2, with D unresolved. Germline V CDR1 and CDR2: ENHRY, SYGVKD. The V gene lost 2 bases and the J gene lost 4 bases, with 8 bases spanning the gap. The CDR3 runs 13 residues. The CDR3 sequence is CAISEAGLYGYTF. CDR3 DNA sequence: TGTGCCATCAGTGAGGCAGGTCTCTATGGCTACACCTTC.

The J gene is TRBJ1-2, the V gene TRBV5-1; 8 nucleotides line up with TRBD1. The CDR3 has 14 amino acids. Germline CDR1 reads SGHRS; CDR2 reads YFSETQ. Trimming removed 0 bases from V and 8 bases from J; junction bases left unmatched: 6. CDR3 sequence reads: CASSLDPGGWGYTF. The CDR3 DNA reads TGCGCCAGCAGCTTGGATCCAGGGGGCTGGGGCTACACCTTC.

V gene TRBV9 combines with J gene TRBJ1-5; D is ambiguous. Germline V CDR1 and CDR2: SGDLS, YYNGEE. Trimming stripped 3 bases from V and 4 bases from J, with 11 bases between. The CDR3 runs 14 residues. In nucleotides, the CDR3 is TGTGCCAGCAGCGGCGGACCGGGAAATCAGCCCCAGCATTTT. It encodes CASSGGPGNQPQHF. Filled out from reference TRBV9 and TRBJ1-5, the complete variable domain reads DSGVTQTPKHLITATGQRVTLRCSPRSGDLSVYWYQQSLDQGLQFLIQYYNGEERAKGNILERFSAQQFPDLHSELNLSSLELGDSALYFCASSGGPGNQPQHFGDGTRLSIL.

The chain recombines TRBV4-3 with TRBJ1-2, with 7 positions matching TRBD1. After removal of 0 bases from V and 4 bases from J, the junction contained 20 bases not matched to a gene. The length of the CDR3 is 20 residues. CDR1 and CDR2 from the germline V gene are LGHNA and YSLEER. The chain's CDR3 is CASSQDQEGAMAPLVYGYTF. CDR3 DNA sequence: TGCGCCAGCAGCCAAGATCAGGAGGGGGCGATGGCCCCACTCGTCTATGGCTACACCTTC.

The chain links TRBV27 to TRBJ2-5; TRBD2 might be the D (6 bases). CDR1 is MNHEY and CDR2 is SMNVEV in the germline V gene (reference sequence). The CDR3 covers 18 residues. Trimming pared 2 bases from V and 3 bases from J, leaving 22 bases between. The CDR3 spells CASSLTGRYGGREETQYF. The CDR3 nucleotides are TGTGCCAGCAGTTTAACGGGCCGGTACGGGGGAAGGGAAGAGACCCAGTACTTC.

This CDR3 is CAWSVDRSSNYGYTF. The CDR3 nucleotides are TGTGCCTGGAGTGTAGACAGGAGTAGTAACTATGGCTACACCTTC. The chain is built from TRBV30 and TRBJ1-2; maybe TRBD1 (6 bases). CDR3 size: 15 residues. In germline, CDR1 is GTSNPN, CDR2 SVGIG (reference sequence). Trimming took off 0 bases at V and 1 base at J, with 12 bases between the two ends.

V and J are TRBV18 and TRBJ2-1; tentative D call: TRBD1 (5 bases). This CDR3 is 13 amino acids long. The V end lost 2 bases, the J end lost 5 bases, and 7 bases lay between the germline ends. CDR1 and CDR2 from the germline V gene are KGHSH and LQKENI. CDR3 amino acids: CASSPSTDNEQFF. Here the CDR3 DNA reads TGTGCCAGCTCACCATCGACAGACAATGAGCAGTTCTTC.

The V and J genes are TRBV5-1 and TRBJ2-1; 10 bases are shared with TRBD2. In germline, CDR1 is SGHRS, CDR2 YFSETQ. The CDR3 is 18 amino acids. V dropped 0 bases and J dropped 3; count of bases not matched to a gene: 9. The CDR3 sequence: CASSLDGSGGLNYNEQFF. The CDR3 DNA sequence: TGCGCCAGCAGCTTGGATGGTAGCGGGGGGCTCAACTACAATGAGCAGTTCTTC. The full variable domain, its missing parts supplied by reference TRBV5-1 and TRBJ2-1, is KAGVTQTPRYLIKTRGQQVTLSCSPISGHRSVSWYQQTPGQGLQFLFEYFSETQRNKGNFPGRFSGRQFSNSRSEMNVSTLELGDSALYLCASSLDGSGGLNYNEQFFGPGTRLTVL.